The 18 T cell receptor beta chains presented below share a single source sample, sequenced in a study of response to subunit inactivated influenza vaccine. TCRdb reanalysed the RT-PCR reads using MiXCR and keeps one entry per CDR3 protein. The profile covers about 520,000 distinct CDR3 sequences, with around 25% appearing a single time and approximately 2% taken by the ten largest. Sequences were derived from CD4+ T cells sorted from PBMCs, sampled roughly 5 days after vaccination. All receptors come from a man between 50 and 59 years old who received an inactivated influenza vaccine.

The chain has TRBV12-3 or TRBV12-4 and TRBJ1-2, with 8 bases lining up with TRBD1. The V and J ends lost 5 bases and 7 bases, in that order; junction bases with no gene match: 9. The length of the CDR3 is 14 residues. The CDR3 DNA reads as TGTGCCAGCAGTATAGGCCGGACAGGGTTTGGCTACACCTTC. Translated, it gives CASSIGRTGFGYTF.

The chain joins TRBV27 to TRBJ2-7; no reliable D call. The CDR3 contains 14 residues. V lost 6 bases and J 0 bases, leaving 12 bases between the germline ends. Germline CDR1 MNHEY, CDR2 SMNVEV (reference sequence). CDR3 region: CASRRLQSSYEQYF. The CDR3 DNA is TGTGCCAGCAGGCGCTTGCAGAGCTCCTACGAGCAGTACTTC.

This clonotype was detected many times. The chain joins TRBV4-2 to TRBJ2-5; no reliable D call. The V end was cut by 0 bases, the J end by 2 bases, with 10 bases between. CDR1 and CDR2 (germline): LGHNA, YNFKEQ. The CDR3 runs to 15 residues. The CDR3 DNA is TGTGCCAGCAGCCAAGAGGTCCTAGGACAAGAGACCCAGTACTTC. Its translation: CASSQEVLGQETQYF.

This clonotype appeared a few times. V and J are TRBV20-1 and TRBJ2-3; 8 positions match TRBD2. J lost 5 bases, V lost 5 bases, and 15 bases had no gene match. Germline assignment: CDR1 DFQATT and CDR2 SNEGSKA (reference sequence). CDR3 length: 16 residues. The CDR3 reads CSASSGGLTGKDTQYF. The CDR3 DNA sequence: TGCAGTGCTTCGAGCGGGGGCCTAACAGGGAAAGATACGCAGTATTTT.

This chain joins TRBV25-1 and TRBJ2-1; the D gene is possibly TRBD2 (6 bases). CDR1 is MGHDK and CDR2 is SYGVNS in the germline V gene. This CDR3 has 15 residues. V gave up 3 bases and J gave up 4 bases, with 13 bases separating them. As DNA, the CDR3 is TGTGCCAGCAGTGACACGCGGGGAGATTACAATGAGCAGTTCTTC. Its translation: CASSDTRGDYNEQFF.

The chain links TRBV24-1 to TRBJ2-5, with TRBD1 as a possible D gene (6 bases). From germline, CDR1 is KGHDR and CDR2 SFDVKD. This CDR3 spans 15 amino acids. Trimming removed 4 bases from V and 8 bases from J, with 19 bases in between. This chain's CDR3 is CATSEVTGTLSTQYF. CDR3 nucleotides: TGTGCCACCAGTGAGGTAACAGGGACCCTCTCAACCCAGTACTTC.

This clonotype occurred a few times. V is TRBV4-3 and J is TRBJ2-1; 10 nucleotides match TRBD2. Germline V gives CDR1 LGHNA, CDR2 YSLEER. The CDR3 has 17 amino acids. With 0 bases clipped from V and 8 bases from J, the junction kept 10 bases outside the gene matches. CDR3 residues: CASSQDYTSGARYEQFF. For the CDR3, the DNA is TGCGCCAGCAGCCAAGATTACACTAGCGGGGCTCGTTATGAGCAGTTCTTC.

The CDR3 is CASSLQGVYEQYF. DNA of the CDR3: TGTGCCAGCAGCTTACAGGGGGTCTACGAGCAGTACTTC. This chain connects TRBV7-2 to TRBJ2-7, with TRBD1 matching 7 bases. CDR1 is SGHTA and CDR2 is FQGNSA in the germline V gene. The V segment lost 2 bases and the J segment 3 bases; nucleotides outside the gene matches: 1. The CDR3 is 13 amino acids.

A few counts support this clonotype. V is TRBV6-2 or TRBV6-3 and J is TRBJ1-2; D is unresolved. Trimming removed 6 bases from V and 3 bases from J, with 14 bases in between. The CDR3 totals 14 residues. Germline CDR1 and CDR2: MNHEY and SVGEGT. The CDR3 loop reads CASREGPGYYGYTF. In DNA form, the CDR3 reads TGTGCCAGCAGGGAAGGACCGGGTTACTATGGCTACACCTTC.

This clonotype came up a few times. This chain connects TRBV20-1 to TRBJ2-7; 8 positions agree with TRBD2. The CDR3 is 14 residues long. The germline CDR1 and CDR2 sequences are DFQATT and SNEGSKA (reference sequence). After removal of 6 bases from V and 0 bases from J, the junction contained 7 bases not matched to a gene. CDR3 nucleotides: TGCAGTGCCGTGCGGGGGGCAAGCTCCTACGAGCAGTACTTC. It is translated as CSAVRGASSYEQYF.

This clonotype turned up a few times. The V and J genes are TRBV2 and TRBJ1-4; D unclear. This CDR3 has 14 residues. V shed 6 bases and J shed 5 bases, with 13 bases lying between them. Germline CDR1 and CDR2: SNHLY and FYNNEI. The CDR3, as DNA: TGTGCCAGCAGGCAATCTCCGGGGAATGAAAAACTGTTTTTT. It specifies CASRQSPGNEKLFF. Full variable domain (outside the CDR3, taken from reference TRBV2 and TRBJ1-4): EPEVTQTPSHQVTQMGQEVILRCVPISNHLYFYWYRQILGQKVEFLVSFYNNEISEKSEIFDDQFSVERPDGSNFTLKIRSTKLEDSAMYFCASRQSPGNEKLFFGSGTQLSVL.

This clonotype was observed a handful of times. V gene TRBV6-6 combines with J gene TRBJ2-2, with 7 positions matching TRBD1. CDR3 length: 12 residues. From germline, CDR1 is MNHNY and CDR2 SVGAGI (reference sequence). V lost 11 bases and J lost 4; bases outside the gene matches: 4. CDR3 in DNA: TGTGCCGCCCACAGGGGCACCGGGGAGCTGTTTTTT. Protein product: CAAHRGTGELFF.

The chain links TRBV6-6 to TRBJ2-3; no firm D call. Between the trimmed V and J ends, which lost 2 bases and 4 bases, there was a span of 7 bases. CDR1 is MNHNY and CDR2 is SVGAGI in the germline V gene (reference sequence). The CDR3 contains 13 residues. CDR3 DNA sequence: TGTGCCAGCAGTTACCCAGCCTCAGATACGCAGTATTTT. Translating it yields CASSYPASDTQYF.

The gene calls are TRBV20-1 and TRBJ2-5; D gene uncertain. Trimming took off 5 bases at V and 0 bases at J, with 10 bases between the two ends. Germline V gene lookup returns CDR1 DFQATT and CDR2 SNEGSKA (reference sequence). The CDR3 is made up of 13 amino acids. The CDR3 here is CSAQRADQETQYF. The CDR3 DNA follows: TGCAGTGCTCAAAGGGCGGACCAAGAGACCCAGTACTTC.

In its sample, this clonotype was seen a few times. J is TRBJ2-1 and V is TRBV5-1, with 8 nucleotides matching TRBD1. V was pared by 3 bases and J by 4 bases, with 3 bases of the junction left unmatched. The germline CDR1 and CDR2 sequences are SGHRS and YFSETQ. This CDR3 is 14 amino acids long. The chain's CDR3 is CASSSGQEYNEQFF. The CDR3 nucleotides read TGCGCCAGCAGCTCGGGACAGGAGTACAATGAGCAGTTCTTC. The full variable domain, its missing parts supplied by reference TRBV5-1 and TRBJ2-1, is KAGVTQTPRYLIKTRGQQVTLSCSPISGHRSVSWYQQTPGQGLQFLFEYFSETQRNKGNFPGRFSGRQFSNSRSEMNVSTLELGDSALYLCASSSGQEYNEQFFGPGTRLTVL.

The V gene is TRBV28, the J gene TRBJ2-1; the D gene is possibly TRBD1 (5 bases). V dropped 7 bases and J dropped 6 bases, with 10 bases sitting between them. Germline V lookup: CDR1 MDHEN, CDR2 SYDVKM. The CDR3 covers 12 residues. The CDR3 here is CASNKQVNEQFF. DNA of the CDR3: TGTGCCAGCAATAAACAGGTCAATGAGCAGTTCTTC.

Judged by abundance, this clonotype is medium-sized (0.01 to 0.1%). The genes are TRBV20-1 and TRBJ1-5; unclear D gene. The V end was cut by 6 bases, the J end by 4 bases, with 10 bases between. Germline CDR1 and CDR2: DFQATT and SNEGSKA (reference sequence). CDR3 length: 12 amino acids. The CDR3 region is CSASRLNQPQHF. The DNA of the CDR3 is TGCAGTGCCTCCCGGCTTAATCAGCCCCAGCATTTT.

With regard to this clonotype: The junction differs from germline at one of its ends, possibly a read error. CDR3 amino acids: CAFSSNPGTRMGETQYF. The CDR3 DNA reads as TGTGCCTTCAGTTCTAACCCCGGGACTAGGATGGGAGAGACCCAGTACTTC. V is TRBV10-3 and J is TRBJ2-5, with 8 bases fitting TRBD2. Germline assignment: CDR1 ENHRY and CDR2 SYGVKD. The CDR3 totals 17 residues.